The TCR beta chain under discussion was sequenced for a study of blood T cell repertoires in COVID-19. Study-level information: Spain, Italy and the United States supplied samples that represented acute and convalescent COVID-19. Nucleic acid was either cDNA or gDNA, and it came from T cells, B-cell-depleted T cells, or PBMCs.

Original handling: Estimation of nucleated cell counts was performed using reference gene primer amplification. This table comes from immunoSEQ multiplex PCR, and its TCRdb copy is limited to in-frame clones, with some not included. The V and J calls and the clone size are those of that table, but D and trimming were determined from the DNA. The sample holds tens of thousands of clones, under 95% seen once. J lost 6 bases, V lost 2 bases, and 5 bases had no gene match. CDR1 is SGHVS, CDR2 FNYEAQ, per germline. This CDR3 contains 14 residues. The clonotype comes from a human donor in a cohort sampled during active COVID-19. The rearrangement links TRBV7-6 to TRBJ2-7, with 9 bases that match TRBD1. The source material was peripheral blood. The CDR3 nucleotides are TGTGCCAGCAGCTTATCTCCGACAGGGGGCGAGCAGTACTTC. Translating it yields CASSLSPTGGEQYF.